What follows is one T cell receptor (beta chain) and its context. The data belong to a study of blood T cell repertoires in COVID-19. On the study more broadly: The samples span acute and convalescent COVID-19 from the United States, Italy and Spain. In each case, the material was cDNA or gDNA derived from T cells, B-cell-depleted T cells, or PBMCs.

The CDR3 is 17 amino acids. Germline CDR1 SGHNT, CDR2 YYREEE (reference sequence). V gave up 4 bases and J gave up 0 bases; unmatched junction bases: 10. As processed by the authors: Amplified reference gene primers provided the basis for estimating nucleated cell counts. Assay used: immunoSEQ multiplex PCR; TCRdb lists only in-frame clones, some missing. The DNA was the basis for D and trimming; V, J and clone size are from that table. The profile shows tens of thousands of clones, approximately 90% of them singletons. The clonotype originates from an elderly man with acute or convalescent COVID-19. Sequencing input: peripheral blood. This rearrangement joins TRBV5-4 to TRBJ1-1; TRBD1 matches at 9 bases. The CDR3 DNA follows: TGTGCCAGCAGCCCGGGACAGGGAGTCCCCGTGAACACTGAAGCTTTCTTT. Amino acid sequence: CASSPGQGVPVNTEAFF.